The clone carrying this T cell receptor (beta chain) was observed a few times. The target antigen is unknown. These data originate in a study of T cells after yellow fever vaccination. Background on the study: Fractions of limited cellularity were prepared by means of SMART-Seq v4 Ultra Low Input.

Synthesis of TCR cDNA relied on 5'RACE template switching, which attached a universal primer site and UMIs. TCRdb analysed the 5' RACE reads with MiXCR anew, one entry per CDR3 protein. The sample has about 350,000 distinct CDR3 sequences; roughly 8.6% are singletons. This CDR3 comprises 15 residues. Trimming cost V 5 bases and J 3 bases, with 14 bases left between them. Germline-derived CDR1 and CDR2 are LNHDA and SQIVND (reference sequence). Study-level points and caveats: Compared with primary, the secondary response was weaker and peaked at day 5, not 15.

The sample in question was PBMCs, obtained around 45 days after the first yellow fever vaccination. This clonotype was sampled from a young man who received the YFV17D yellow fever vaccine. The rearrangement links TRBV19 to TRBJ1-5; D might be TRBD1 (5 bases). DNA of the CDR3: TGTGCCAGTAGTTTCCGGGACGGCTACAATCAGCCCCAGCATTTT. Protein sequence: CASSFRDGYNQPQHF.